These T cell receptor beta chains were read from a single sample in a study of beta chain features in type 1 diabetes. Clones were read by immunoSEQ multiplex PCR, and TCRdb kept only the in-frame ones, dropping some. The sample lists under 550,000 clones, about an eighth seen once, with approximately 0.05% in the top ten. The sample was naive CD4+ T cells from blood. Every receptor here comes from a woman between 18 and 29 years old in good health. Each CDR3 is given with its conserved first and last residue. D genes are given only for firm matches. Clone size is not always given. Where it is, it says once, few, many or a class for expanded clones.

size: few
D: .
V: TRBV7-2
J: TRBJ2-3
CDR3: CASSLGFVSTDTQYF
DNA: TGTGCCAGCAGCTTAGGCTTCGTATCCACAGATACGCAGTATTTT

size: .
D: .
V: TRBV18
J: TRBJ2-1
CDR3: CASSPLSSGYGNEQFF
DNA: TGTGCCAGCTCACCATTGAGTTCAGGGTACGGCAATGAGCAGTTCTTC

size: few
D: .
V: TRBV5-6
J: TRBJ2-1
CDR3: CASSLWRENEQFF
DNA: TGTGCCAGCAGCTTGTGGCGTGAAAATGAGCAGTTCTTC

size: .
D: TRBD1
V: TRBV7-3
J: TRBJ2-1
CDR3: CASSLSGQGNEQFF
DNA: TGTGCCAGCAGCTTGAGTGGACAGGGCAATGAGCAGTTCTTC

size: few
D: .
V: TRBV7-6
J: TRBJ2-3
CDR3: CASSPITDTQYF
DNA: TGTGCCAGCAGCCCCATAACAGATACGCAGTATTTT

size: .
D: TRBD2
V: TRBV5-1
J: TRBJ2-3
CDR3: CASSSGLAGGTDTQYF
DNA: TGCGCCAGCAGCTCGGGACTAGCGGGAGGGACAGATACGCAGTATTTT

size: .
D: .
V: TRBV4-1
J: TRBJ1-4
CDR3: CASSQDLRAEKLFF
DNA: TGCGCCAGCAGCCAAGATCTCAGGGCTGAAAAACTGTTTTTT

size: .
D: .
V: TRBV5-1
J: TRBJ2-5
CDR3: CASSLDPTSYQETQYF
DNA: TGCGCCAGCAGCTTGGATCCCACCTCGTACCAAGAGACCCAGTACTTC

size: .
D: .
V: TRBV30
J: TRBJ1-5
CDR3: CACKGGGRDQPQHF
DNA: TGTGCCTGCAAAGGTGGGGGTAGGGATCAGCCCCAGCATTTT

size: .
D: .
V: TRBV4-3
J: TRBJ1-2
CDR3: CASSQADRNYGYTF
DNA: TGCGCCAGCAGCCAAGCAGACAGGAACTATGGCTACACCTTC

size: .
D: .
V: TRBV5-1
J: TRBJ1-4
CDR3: CASSFTLGEKLFF
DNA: TGCGCCAGCAGCTTTACTCTAGGGGAAAAACTGTTTTTT

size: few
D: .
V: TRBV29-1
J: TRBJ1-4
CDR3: CSVAVAGYEKLFF
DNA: TGCAGCGTTGCCGTGGCAGGTTATGAAAAACTGTTTTTT

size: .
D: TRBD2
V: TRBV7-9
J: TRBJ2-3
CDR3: CASSWMTSSAPAADTQYF
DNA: TGTGCCAGCAGTTGGATGACTAGCTCCGCTCCTGCCGCAGATACGCAGTATTTT

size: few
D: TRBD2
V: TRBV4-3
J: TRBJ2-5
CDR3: CASSQDVGGGQETQYF
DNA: TGCGCCAGCAGCCAAGATGTCGGCGGGGGCCAAGAGACCCAGTACTTC

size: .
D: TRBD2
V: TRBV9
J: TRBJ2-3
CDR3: CASSVAAGAPDTQYF
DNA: TGTGCCAGCAGCGTAGCGGCGGGAGCTCCAGATACGCAGTATTTT

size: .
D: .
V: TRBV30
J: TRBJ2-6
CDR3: CAWSPGANVLTF
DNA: TGTGCCTGGAGTCCCGGGGCCAACGTCCTGACTTTC

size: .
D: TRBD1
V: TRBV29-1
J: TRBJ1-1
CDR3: CSALGQGMWSTEAFF
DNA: TGCAGCGCTCTGGGACAGGGGATGTGGAGCACTGAAGCTTTCTTT

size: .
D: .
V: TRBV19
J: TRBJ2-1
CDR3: CATRGDPYNEQFF
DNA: TGTGCCACACGCGGGGATCCCTACAATGAGCAGTTCTTC

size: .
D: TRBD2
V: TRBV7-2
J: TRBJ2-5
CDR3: CASSRGGDETQYF
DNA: TGTGCCAGCAGCCGCGGGGGAGATGAGACCCAGTACTTC

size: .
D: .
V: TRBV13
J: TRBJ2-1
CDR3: CASSLDRSSYNEQFF
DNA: TGTGCCAGCAGCCTCGACAGGAGCTCCTACAATGAGCAGTTCTTC

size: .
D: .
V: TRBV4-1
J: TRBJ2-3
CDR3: CASSLRATDTQYF
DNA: TGCGCCAGCAGCTTGCGGGCCACAGATACGCAGTATTTT

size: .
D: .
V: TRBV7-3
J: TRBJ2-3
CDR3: CASSILPGGTDTQYF
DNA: TGTGCCAGCAGCATACTACCCGGGGGCACAGATACGCAGTATTTT

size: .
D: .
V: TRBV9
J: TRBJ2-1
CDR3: CASSARDKSYNEQFF
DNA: TGTGCCAGCAGCGCCCGGGACAAATCCTACAATGAGCAGTTCTTC

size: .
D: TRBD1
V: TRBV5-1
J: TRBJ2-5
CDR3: CASAYRDRGRETQYF
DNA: TGCGCCAGCGCCTACAGGGACAGGGGGCGAGAGACCCAGTACTTC

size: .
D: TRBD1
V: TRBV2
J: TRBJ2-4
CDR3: CASKYRGENIQYF
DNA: TGTGCCAGCAAGTACAGGGGTGAAAACATTCAGTACTTC

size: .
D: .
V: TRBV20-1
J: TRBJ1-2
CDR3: CSAIEVYGYTF
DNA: TGCAGTGCTATTGAAGTCTATGGCTACACCTTC

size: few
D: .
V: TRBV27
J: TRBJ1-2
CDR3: CASKGDNKYGYTF
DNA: TGTGCCAGCAAGGGGGACAACAAATATGGCTACACCTTC

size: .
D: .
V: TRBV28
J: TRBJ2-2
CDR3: CASSLGHTGELFF
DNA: TGTGCCAGCAGCTTAGGACATACCGGGGAGCTGTTTTTT

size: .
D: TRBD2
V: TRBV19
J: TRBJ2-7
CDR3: CASSMGLAAQTYEQYF
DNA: TGTGCCAGTAGTATGGGACTAGCGGCCCAAACCTACGAGCAGTACTTC

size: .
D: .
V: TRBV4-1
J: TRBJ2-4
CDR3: CASSPSIRYIQYF
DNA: TGCGCCAGCAGCCCGAGCATCCGGTACATTCAGTACTTC

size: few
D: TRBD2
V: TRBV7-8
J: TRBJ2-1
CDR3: CASSFSGSWLYNEQFF
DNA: TGTGCCAGCAGTTTTAGCGGGAGTTGGCTCTACAATGAGCAGTTCTTC

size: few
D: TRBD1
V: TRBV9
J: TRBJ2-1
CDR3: CASSPRTGAYNEQFF
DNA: TGTGCCAGCAGCCCACGGACAGGGGCCTACAATGAGCAGTTCTTC

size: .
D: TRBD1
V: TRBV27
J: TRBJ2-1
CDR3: CASTTGPYNEQFF
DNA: TGTGCCAGCACGACAGGGCCCTACAATGAGCAGTTCTTC

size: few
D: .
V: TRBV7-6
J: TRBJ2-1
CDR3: CASSVGTPNYNEQFF
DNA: TGTGCCAGCAGCGTCGGGACACCCAACTACAATGAGCAGTTCTTC

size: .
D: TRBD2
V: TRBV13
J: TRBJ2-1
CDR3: CASSRRLAGQRVNEQFF
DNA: TGTGCCAGCAGCCGGAGACTAGCGGGGCAAAGAGTTAATGAGCAGTTCTTC

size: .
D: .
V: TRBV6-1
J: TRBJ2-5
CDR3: CASSHGTAWKTQYF
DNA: TGTGCCAGCAGCCATGGGACGGCGTGGAAGACCCAGTACTTC

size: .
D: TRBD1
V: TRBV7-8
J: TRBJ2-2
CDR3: CASPGNRGLNTGELFF
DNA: TGTGCCAGCCCCGGGAACAGGGGGCTGAACACCGGGGAGCTGTTTTTT

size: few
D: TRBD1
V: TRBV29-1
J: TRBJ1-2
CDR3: CSVMDRGVYGYTF
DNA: TGCAGCGTCATGGACAGGGGAGTCTATGGCTACACCTTC

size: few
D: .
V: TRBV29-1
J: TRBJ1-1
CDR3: CSVGEGHTEAFF
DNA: TGCAGCGTCGGGGAGGGGCACACTGAAGCTTTCTTT

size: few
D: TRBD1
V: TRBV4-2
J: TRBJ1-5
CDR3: CASSQVWDRVNQPQHF
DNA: TGTGCCAGCAGCCAAGTTTGGGACAGGGTGAATCAGCCCCAGCATTTT

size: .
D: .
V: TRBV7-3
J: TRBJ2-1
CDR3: CASSSQGNEQFF
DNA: TGTGCCAGCAGCTCTCAGGGGAATGAGCAGTTCTTC